These T cell receptor beta chains were read from a single sample in a study of Ad26.COV2.S vaccination and SARS-CoV-2 variants. Here immunoSEQ multiplex PCR was the method, and the copy in TCRdb shows in-frame clones only, minus some. The data show about 350,000 clones, 88% seen once. Sequenced material: peripheral blood, taken in a trial of Ad26.COV2.S vaccine versus placebo. The receptors originated from a person aged 18-60 years who received the Ad26.COV2.S COVID-19 vaccine or a placebo. CDR3s include the opening cysteine and the closing phenylalanine or tryptophan. The order of the fields is clone size, J gene, D gene, V gene, CDR3 protein, CDR3 DNA. A D gene is named only where the DNA matches it firmly. Part of the rows lack a size; the others show once, few, many or a class for expanded clones.

NA	TRBJ2-3	TRBD2	TRBV7-9	CASSPSSGDRDTQYF	TGTGCCAGCAGCCCTTCTAGCGGTGATCGGGATACGCAGTATTTT
NA	TRBJ2-3	TRBD1	TRBV19	CASSDPGQGTDTQYF	TGTGCCAGTAGTGACCCGGGACAGGGAACAGATACGCAGTATTTT
NA	TRBJ2-7	NA	TRBV29-1	CSVQVSSYEQYF	TGCAGCGTTCAAGTCAGCTCCTACGAGCAGTACTTC
NA	TRBJ2-7	TRBD1	TRBV27	CASSLSYRGRAEQYF	TGTGCCAGCAGTTTATCGTATAGGGGGCGTGCCGAGCAGTACTTC
many	TRBJ1-2	NA	TRBV6-5	CASSLDKNYGYTF	TGTGCCAGCAGTTTAGACAAGAACTATGGCTACACCTTC
NA	TRBJ1-2	TRBD1	TRBV7-3	CASSVTGEFNYGYTF	TGTGCCAGCAGCGTAACAGGGGAATTTAACTATGGCTACACCTTC
once	TRBJ1-2	TRBD1	TRBV19	CASSMWGTGGSGYTF	TGTGCCAGTAGTATGTGGGGGACAGGGGGTTCTGGCTACACCTTC
NA	TRBJ2-5	NA	TRBV5-1	CASSLERGETQYF	TGCGCCAGCAGCTTGGAAAGGGGAGAGACCCAGTACTTC
NA	TRBJ1-5	NA	TRBV3-1/TRBV3-2	CASKGSSNQPQHF	TGTGCCAGCAAGGGTAGCAGCAATCAGCCCCAGCATTTT
NA	TRBJ1-2	NA	TRBV25-1	CASSEDLGYGYTF	TGTGCCAGCAGTGAGGATTTAGGCTATGGCTACACCTTC
NA	TRBJ2-7	TRBD1	TRBV28	CASNSGQGAPLEQYF	TGTGCCAGCAACTCCGGACAGGGGGCCCCCTTGGAGCAGTACTTC
NA	TRBJ2-3	TRBD2	TRBV5-4	CASSLGGGLDADTQYF	TGTGCCAGCAGCTTGGGGGGGGGTCTAGATGCAGATACGCAGTATTTT
NA	TRBJ1-1	NA	TRBV10-2	CASTWGMNTEAFF	TGCGCCAGCACCTGGGGAATGAACACTGAAGCTTTCTTT
NA	TRBJ1-1	NA	TRBV4-3	CASSQGPGSNTEAFF	TGCGCCAGCAGCCAAGGCCCGGGCTCGAACACTGAAGCTTTCTTT
NA	TRBJ2-7	NA	TRBV4-2	CASSQNSQSSYEQYF	TGTGCCAGCAGCCAAAATAGCCAGAGCTCCTACGAGCAGTACTTC
NA	TRBJ1-1	NA	TRBV6-5	CASSYYRVTEAFF	TGTGCCAGCAGTTACTACAGGGTTACTGAAGCTTTCTTT
NA	TRBJ1-2	NA	TRBV6-5	CASSLYTGTYGYTF	TGTGCCAGCAGTTTATACACAGGGACCTATGGCTACACCTTC
NA	TRBJ2-1	TRBD1	TRBV5-6	CASSLAGTANEQFF	TGTGCCAGCAGCTTGGCCGGGACAGCCAATGAGCAGTTCTTC
NA	TRBJ1-1	NA	TRBV10-3	CAIREKGNTEAFF	TGTGCCATCAGGGAAAAGGGGAACACTGAAGCTTTCTTT
once	TRBJ1-2	NA	TRBV7-3	CASSSSSRDGGYTF	TGTGCCAGCAGCTCCTCCTCACGGGACGGGGGCTACACCTTC
NA	TRBJ2-3	NA	TRBV20-1	CSYSSTDTQYF	TGCAGTTACTCTAGCACAGATACGCAGTATTTT
NA	TRBJ2-7	TRBD1	TRBV30	CAWSVGTEYEQYF	TGTGCCTGGAGCGTTGGGACAGAGTACGAGCAGTACTTC
NA	TRBJ1-1	NA	TRBV5-4	CASSLKGQSSTEAFF	TGTGCCAGCAGCTTGAAAGGCCAATCGAGCACTGAAGCTTTCTTT
once	TRBJ2-7	NA	TRBV27	CASRPGLIPYEQYF	TGTGCCAGCAGGCCGGGGCTGATCCCCTACGAGCAGTACTTC
NA	TRBJ2-1	TRBD2	TRBV15	CATSRGKRAGGPSPWFF	TGTGCCACCAGCAGAGGGAAGAGAGCGGGAGGGCCCTCCCCGTGGTTCTTC
NA	TRBJ2-7	NA	TRBV25-1	CASEDRGSSYEQYF	TGTGCCAGCGAAGACCGAGGGAGCTCCTACGAGCAGTACTTC
once	TRBJ1-5	NA	TRBV19	CATKTRDGHNQPQHF	TGTGCCACCAAGACCCGGGACGGCCACAATCAGCCCCAGCATTTT
NA	TRBJ1-3	TRBD1	TRBV6-5	CASSAPGGSGNTIYF	TGTGCCAGCAGCGCTCCAGGGGGCTCTGGAAACACCATATATTTT
NA	TRBJ2-7	TRBD1	TRBV14	CASSHDTGVAPLAEQYF	TGTGCCAGCAGCCACGACACAGGGGTAGCCCCACTCGCCGAGCAGTACTTC
NA	TRBJ2-3	TRBD2	TRBV15	CATSRDHQRGSSWF	TGTGCCACCAGCAGAGATCACCAGCGGGGGAGCTCGTGGTTT
NA	TRBJ2-3	TRBD2	TRBV3-1/TRBV3-2	CASSPGLAGTDTQYF	TGTGCCAGCAGCCCCGGGTTAGCGGGAACAGATACGCAGTATTTT
NA	TRBJ2-6	NA	TRBV18	CASSPIDSSGIAGANVLTF	TGTGCCAGCTCACCGATCGACAGTTCAGGGATAGCTGGGGCCAACGTCCTGACTTTC